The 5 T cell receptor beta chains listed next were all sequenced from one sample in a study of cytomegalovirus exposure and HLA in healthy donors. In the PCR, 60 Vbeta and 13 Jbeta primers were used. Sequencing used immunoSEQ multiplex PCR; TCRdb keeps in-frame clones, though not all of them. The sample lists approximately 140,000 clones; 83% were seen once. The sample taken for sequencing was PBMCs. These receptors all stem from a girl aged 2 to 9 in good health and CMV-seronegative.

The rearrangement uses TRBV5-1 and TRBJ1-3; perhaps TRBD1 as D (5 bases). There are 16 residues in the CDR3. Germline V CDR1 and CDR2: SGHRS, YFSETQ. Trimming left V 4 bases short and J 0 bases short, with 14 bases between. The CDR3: CASSPRQSNSGNTIYF. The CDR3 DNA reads TGCGCCAGCAGCCCCCGACAGTCTAACTCTGGAAACACCATATATTTT.

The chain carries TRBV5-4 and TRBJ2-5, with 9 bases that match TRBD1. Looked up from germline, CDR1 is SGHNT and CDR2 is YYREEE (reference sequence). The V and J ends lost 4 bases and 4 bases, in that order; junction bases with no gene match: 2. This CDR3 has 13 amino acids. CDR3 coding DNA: TGTGCCAGCAGCCTGGGACAGGGAGAGACCCAGTACTTC. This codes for CASSLGQGETQYF.

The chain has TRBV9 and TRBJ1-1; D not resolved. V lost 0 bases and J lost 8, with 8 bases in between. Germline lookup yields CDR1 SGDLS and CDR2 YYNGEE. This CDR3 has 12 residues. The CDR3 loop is CASSVGEGEAFF. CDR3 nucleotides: TGTGCCAGCAGCGTAGGAGAGGGAGAAGCTTTCTTT.

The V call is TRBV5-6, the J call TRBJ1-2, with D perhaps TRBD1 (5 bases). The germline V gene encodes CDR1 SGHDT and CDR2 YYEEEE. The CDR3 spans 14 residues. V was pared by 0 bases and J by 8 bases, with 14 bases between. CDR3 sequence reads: CASSLDIRGWGYTF. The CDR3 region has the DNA TGTGCCAGCAGCTTGGATATAAGGGGATGGGGCTACACCTTC.

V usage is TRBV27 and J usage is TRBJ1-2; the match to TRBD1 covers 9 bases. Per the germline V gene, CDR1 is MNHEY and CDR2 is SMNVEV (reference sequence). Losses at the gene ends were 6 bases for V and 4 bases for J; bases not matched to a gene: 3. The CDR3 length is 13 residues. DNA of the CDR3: TGTGCCAGCAGCACAGGGGGCCCCTATGGCTACACCTTC. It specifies CASSTGGPYGYTF.